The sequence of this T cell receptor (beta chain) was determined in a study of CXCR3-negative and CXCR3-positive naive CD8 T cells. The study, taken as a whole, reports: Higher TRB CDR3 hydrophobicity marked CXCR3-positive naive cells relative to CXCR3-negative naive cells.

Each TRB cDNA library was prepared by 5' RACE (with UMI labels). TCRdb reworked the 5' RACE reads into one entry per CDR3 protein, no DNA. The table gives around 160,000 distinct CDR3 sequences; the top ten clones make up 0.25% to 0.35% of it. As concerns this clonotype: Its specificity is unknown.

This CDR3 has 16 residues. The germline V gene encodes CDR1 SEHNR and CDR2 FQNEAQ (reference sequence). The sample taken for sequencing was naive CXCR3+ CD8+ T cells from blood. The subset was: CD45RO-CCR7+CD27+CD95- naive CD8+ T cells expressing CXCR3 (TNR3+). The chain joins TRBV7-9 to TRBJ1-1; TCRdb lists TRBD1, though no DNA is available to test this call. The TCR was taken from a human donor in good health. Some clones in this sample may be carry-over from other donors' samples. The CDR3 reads CASSFPTGATNTEAFF. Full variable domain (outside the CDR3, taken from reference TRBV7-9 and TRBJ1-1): DTGVSQNPRHKITKRGQNVTFRCDPISEHNRLYWYRQTLGQGPEFLTYFQNEAQLEKSRLLSDRFSAERPKGSFSTLEIQRTEQGDSAMYLCASSFPTGATNTEAFFGQGTRLTVV.